The entry that follows covers one T cell receptor (beta chain) sequence. Its specific antigen is unknown. Base qualities are missing; no much larger clone stands one base away. The collaborating institutions used their own protocols to collect whole blood in K2EDTA tubes. For TCRbeta analysis, collaborators shipped samples as frozen whole blood, isolated PBMCs, or DNA extracted from either of those sample types. The immunoSEQ Assay, a bias-controlled multiplex PCR, was used to amplify TCRbeta CDR3 regions from genomic DNA. The source study handled its data this way. The number of nucleated cells in each sample was estimated from the amplification of reference gene primers within the assay. To quantify the absolute abundance of each unique TCRbeta CDR3 rearrangement, sequence reads were collapsed and filtered. For each sample, productive Simpson clonality was calculated as the square root of Simpson's diversity index across productive rearrangements. TCRdb carries this immuneACCESS record with in-frame sequences only. Its versions omit some clonotypes, under half of them owing to an unresolved V gene in the studies checked, with the rest unexplained. That table is the source of V, J and clone size, and D and trimming were worked out from the DNA. Present in this sample are tens of thousands of clones, less than 85% of which were seen just once. Of the sample, about 1.8% is held by the ten largest clones.

This entry belongs to a study of blood T cell repertoires in COVID-19 (dated by TCRdb to 2020 to 2021). Background on the whole study: Collaborator samples came from the United States, Italy and Spain and covered acute and convalescent phases of COVID-19. The material from the prospective study consisted of cDNA or gDNA derived from T cells, B-cell-depleted T cells, or PBMCs. Deeply sampled blood TCRbeta repertoires from subjects exposed to, actively infected with, or recovered from COVID-19 were included in the dataset. The repertoires were released in a freely available public database meant as a resource for research on the immune response to SARS-CoV-2. Samples came from the ongoing ImmuneRACE study (first 160 participants) plus 1,254 subjects from 6 global collaborators. Sample metadata almost always included a de-identified subject ID, COVID-19 status, age in years and sex. Where available, HLA class I and class II types were obtained from metadata supplied by the sample provider rather than from assay-based typing.

Results and caveats for the whole study, not just this receptor: How much clinical and demographic metadata was included differed by source and by participant, and the metadata was provided uncurated.

The specimen sequenced was peripheral blood. This clonotype originated in a man aged 80 or over with active or convalescent COVID-19.

The nucleotide sequence is given as TGTGCCAGCAGCCCGGCGGGGGTCTACGAGCAGTACTTC. Translated, it reads CASSPAGVYEQYF. This chain joins TRBV3-1 (or the pseudogene TRBV3-2) to TRBJ2-7; TRBD2 agrees with 7 junctional bases. CDR1 LGHDT and CDR2 YNNKEL are derived from the germline V gene (reference sequence). Inclusive of the bounding cysteine and phenylalanine, the CDR3 is 13 residues long. Only the CDR3 portion is preserved as DNA: 39 bases, with reading frame beginning at the first base. V is pruned by 4 bases and J by 3 bases, leaving 3 bases of the junction without a gene match.